This T cell receptor beta chain came from a study of T cell responses to AZD1222 COVID-19 vaccine. The study, taken as a whole, reports: Within unmutated variant regions lay the reported targets of nearly half of spike-specific TCRs. Clonal diversity may have been underestimated, and the donors were mostly white British, with more females than males. Vaccine-associated CD4 TCRs ranged over spike, dominating at 160-218 and 743-854.

Of note for this clone: The antigen remains unidentified.

The data were produced by immunoSEQ multiplex PCR, yet TCRdb's version contains in-frame clones alone and is incomplete. Of some 150,000 clones in the sample, 70% to 90% were seen once. The CDR3 is 14 residues long. The germline V and J ends were trimmed by 3 bases and 14 bases, with 17 bases remaining between them. Germline V gene data show CDR1 as SEHNR and CDR2 as FQNEAQ (reference sequence). The chain recombines TRBV7-9 with TRBJ1-6; D is possibly TRBD1 (6 bases). The sequence derives from an adult in good health. The sequencing here drew on peripheral blood, taken on day 0 of AZD1222 vaccination. The CDR3 protein is CASSFTSGAGALHF. The CDR3 bases are TGTGCCAGCAGCTTCACCTCGGGGGCGGGAGCCCTCCACTTT.